The T cell receptor beta chain described here comes from a study of T cells in Graves' hyperthyroidism and ophthalmopathy. Points from the study as a whole: Most expanded thyroid clonotypes above 0.001 also appeared in blood.

This clonotype was found many times. Its target is unknown. Germline V CDR1 and CDR2: SGHTA, FQGNSA. Trimming pared 5 bases from V and 3 bases from J, leaving 11 bases between. The CDR3 has 14 residues. It was RNA transcripts that yielded the amplified TCR beta CDR3 regions. HTBI primers drove first-round RT-PCR of the TCR CDR3. TCRdb independently ran MiXCR on the multiplex PCR reads; one entry per CDR3 protein. The sample includes around 620,000 distinct CDR3 sequences, 46% seen only once; the top ten take 15% to 20%. The rearrangement joins TRBV7-2 to TRBJ1-5; D perhaps matches TRBD1 (6 bases). Sequencing was done on a sample of peripheral blood or thyroid tissue (not recorded which). The sequence was obtained from an adult woman with Graves' disease, either hyperthyroidism or ophthalmopathy (not recorded which). This CDR3 reads CASSPTGLNQPQHF. In nucleotides, the CDR3 is TGTGCCAGCAGCCCGACAGGACTCAATCAGCCCCAGCATTTT.